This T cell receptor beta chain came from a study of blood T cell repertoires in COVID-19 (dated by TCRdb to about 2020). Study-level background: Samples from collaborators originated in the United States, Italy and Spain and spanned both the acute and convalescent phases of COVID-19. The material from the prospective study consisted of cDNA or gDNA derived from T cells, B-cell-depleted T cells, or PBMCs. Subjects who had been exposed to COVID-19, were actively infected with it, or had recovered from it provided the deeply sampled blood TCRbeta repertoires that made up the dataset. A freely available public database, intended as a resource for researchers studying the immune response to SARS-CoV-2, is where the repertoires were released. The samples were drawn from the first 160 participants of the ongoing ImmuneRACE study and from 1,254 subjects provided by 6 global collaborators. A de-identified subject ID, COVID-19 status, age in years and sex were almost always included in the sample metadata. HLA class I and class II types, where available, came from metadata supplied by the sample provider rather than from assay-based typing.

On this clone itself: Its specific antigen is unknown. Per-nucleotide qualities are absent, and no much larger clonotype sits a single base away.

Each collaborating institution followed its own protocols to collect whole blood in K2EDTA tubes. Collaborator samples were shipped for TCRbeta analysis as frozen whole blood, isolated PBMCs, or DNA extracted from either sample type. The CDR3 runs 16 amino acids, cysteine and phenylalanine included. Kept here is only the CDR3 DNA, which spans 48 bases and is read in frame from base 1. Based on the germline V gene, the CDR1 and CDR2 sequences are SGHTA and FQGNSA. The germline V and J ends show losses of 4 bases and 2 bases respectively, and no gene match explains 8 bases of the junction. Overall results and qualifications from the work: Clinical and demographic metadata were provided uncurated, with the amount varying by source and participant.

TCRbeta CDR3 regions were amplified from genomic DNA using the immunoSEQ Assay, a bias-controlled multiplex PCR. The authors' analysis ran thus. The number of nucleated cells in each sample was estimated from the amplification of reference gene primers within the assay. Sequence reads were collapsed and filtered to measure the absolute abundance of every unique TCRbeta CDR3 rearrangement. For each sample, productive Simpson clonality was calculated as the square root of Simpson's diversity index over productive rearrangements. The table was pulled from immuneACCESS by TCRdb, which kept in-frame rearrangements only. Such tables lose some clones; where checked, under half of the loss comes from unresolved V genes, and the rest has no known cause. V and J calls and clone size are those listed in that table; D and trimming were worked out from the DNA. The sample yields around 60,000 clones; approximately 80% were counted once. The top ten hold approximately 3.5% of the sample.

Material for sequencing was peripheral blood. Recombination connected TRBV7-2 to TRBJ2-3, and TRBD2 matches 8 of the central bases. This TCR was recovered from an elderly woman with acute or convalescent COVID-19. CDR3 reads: CASSSTGTRHTDTQYF. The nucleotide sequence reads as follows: TGTGCCAGCAGCTCCACCGGGACTAGACACACAGATACGCAGTATTTT.